This TCR beta chain was obtained from a study of control samples from healthy donors and cancer patients. In germline, CDR1 is LNHDA, CDR2 SQIVND (reference sequence). This CDR3 has 15 amino acids. V lost 5 bases to trimming and J lost 3 bases; unmatched junction nucleotides: 9. Produced via immunoSEQ multiplex PCR; TCRdb's table is partial and in-frame only. This sample yields 30,000 or so clones, of which about 85% are seen a single time; about 3.6% belongs to the top ten. Sequences were obtained from formalin-fixed, paraffin-embedded tissue. The sequence came from a female donor with melanoma. V usage is TRBV19 and J usage is TRBJ1-2; TRBD1 aligns across 7 bases. This chain's CDR3 is CASSPRRDRDYGYTF. The CDR3 DNA sequence: TGTGCCAGTAGTCCCAGACGAGACAGGGACTATGGCTACACCTTC.